Many counts were recorded for the clone carrying this T cell receptor (beta chain). As yet, its antigen is unknown. TCRdb ran MiXCR on the 5' RACE reads and lists one entry per CDR3 protein. The repertoire has fewer than 500,000 distinct CDR3 sequences, around an eighth of them found once; the top ten carry approximately 1%. The V and J ends lost 0 bases and 8 bases respectively, with 14 bases between them. The CDR3 runs to 14 residues. CDR1 is SGHRS and CDR2 is YFSETQ in the germline V gene. This entry comes from a study of identical twins. General observations from the study: Twins' excess sharing was less marked for out-of-frame beta sequences.

This same sample was also part of a study on yellow fever vaccine responses in identical twins.

The receptor was isolated from a woman younger than 35 in good health. This sequence joins TRBV5-1 and TRBJ1-2, with no clear D. Specimen: CD4+ T cells sorted from blood. The DNA of the CDR3 is TGCGCCAGCAGCTTGGAATACAGAACGGGGGGCTACACCTTC. Its translation: CASSLEYRTGGYTF.